This TCR beta chain was captured by sequencing in a study of cytomegalovirus exposure and HLA in healthy donors. This clone was observed a few times. PCR was performed using 60 Vbeta and 13 Jbeta primers. The protocol was immunoSEQ multiplex PCR, while the TCRdb copy is restricted to in-frame clones and leaves out a portion. The repertoire holds tens of thousands of clones, with around 78% as singletons. Germline lookup yields CDR1 SGDLS and CDR2 YYNGEE. This CDR3 is 14 amino acids long. V lost 3 bases to trimming and J lost 6 bases, with 12 bases between them. The chain carries TRBV9 and TRBJ1-4; no reliable D call. The sample consisted of PBMCs. This clonotype was sampled from a middle-aged man in good health and CMV-seronegative. CDR3 sequence: CASSESDVDEKLFF. The CDR3 DNA reads as TGTGCCAGCAGCGAATCCGATGTAGATGAAAAACTGTTTTTT.